This is a list of T cell receptor beta chains from one sample in a study of T cells in Graves' hyperthyroidism and ophthalmopathy. One entry per CDR3 protein results from TCRdb running MiXCR on the multiplex PCR reads. The sample records hundreds of thousands of distinct CDR3 sequences, just over 35% being singletons. Source material: blood. Receptor source: a woman aged 40 to 50 with Graves' hyperthyroidism. CDR3s include the opening cysteine and the closing phenylalanine or tryptophan. The order of the fields is clone size, J gene, D gene, V gene, CDR3 protein, CDR3 DNA. The D gene is left open where the match is weak. A row's size may be missing; if present it is once, few, many or a size class.

size: many; J: TRBJ1-2; D: -; V: TRBV7-9; CDR3: CASSWTDGYNYGYTF; DNA: TGTGCCAGCAGCTGGACAGACGGGTATAACTATGGCTACACCTTC
size: many; J: TRBJ2-7; D: -; V: TRBV2; CDR3: CASSGLASVGEQYF; DNA: TGTGCCAGCAGTGGTTTGGCTAGCGTGGGCGAGCAGTACTTC
size: -; J: TRBJ2-7; D: TRBD1; V: TRBV7-9; CDR3: CASSQVHCTGDYEQYF; DNA: TGTGCCAGCAGCCAAGTTCACTGCACAGGGGATTACGAGCAGTACTTC
size: many; J: TRBJ1-5; D: TRBD1; V: TRBV5-6; CDR3: CASSLAAGGDQPQHF; DNA: TGTGCCAGCAGCTTGGCCGCAGGGGGAGATCAGCCCCAGCATTTT
size: many; J: TRBJ2-7; D: TRBD2; V: TRBV7-2; CDR3: CASSLIGTNPFYEQYF; DNA: TGTGCCAGCAGCTTAATTGGGACTAATCCGTTCTACGAGCAGTACTTC
size: few; J: TRBJ1-1; D: -; V: TRBV19; CDR3: CASSTSWDHTEAFF; DNA: TGTGCCAGTAGTACTTCCTGGGATCACACTGAAGCTTTCTTT
size: -; J: TRBJ1-2; D: -; V: TRBV12-3/TRBV12-4; CDR3: CASSFSIRGYTF; DNA: TGTGCCAGCAGTTTCTCGATTAGGGGCTACACCTTC
size: few; J: TRBJ2-7; D: -; V: TRBV11-2; CDR3: CASSLVLGASYEQYF; DNA: TGTGCCAGCAGCTTAGTGCTGGGGGCATCCTACGAGCAGTACTTC
size: many; J: TRBJ2-7; D: -; V: TRBV29-1; CDR3: CSVEDKGREQYF; DNA: TGCAGCGTTGAAGATAAGGGGCGCGAGCAGTACTTC
size: -; J: TRBJ1-3; D: -; V: TRBV6-5; CDR3: CASSGRGHGNTIYF; DNA: TGTGCCAGCAGTGGCAGGGGACATGGAAACACCATATATTTT
size: many; J: TRBJ2-7; D: TRBD1; V: TRBV29-1; CDR3: CSVATGGSYEQYF; DNA: TGCAGCGTTGCAACAGGGGGTTCCTACGAGCAGTACTTC
size: few; J: TRBJ1-2; D: -; V: TRBV7-3; CDR3: CASSLTGLSDYGYTF; DNA: TGTGCCAGCAGCTTAACAGGACTCAGCGACTATGGCTACACCTTC
size: many; J: TRBJ1-3; D: -; V: TRBV7-2; CDR3: CASSLVDGSGNTIYF; DNA: TGTGCCAGCAGCTTAGTCGATGGCTCTGGAAACACCATATATTTT
size: many; J: TRBJ2-7; D: -; V: TRBV7-9; CDR3: CASSLVGQTVYEQYF; DNA: TGTGCCAGCAGCTTAGTTGGCCAAACTGTCTACGAGCAGTACTTC
size: once; J: TRBJ2-7; D: TRBD2; V: TRBV9; CDR3: CASSISGGRLPYVQYF; DNA: TGTGCCAGCAGCATCTCGGGCGGGAGGCTCCCCTACGTGCAGTACTTC
size: few; J: TRBJ1-1; D: -; V: TRBV12-3/TRBV12-4; CDR3: CASRRGGVGNTEAFF; DNA: TGTGCCAGCAGACGTGGGGGTGTAGGGAACACTGAAGCTTTCTTT
size: few; J: TRBJ2-7; D: -; V: TRBV7-7; CDR3: CASSIDLSGGEQYF; DNA: TGTGCTAGCAGCATAGACCTGTCCGGTGGCGAGCAGTACTTC
size: -; J: TRBJ1-6; D: -; V: TRBV6-5; CDR3: CASKTAGKGDNSPLHF; DNA: TGTGCCAGCAAAACCGCAGGGAAAGGTGATAATTCACCCCTCCACTTT
size: many; J: TRBJ2-7; D: TRBD1; V: TRBV11-2; CDR3: CASSSRTGTDEQYF; DNA: TGTGCCAGCAGCTCGAGGACAGGGACCGACGAGCAGTACTTC
size: many; J: TRBJ2-7; D: -; V: TRBV29-1; CDR3: CSVGGLGTGLTEQYF; DNA: TGCAGCGTTGGCGGGTTGGGGACCGGTTTAACGGAGCAGTACTTC
size: many; J: TRBJ2-7; D: -; V: TRBV5-1; CDR3: CASSSNPTYEQYF; DNA: TGCGCCAGCAGCTCTAATCCTACTTACGAGCAGTACTTC
size: few; J: TRBJ1-2; D: TRBD1; V: TRBV20-1; CDR3: CSASPGQGTSGYTF; DNA: TGCAGTGCTAGTCCGGGACAGGGCACGTCAGGCTACACCTTC
size: few; J: TRBJ1-2; D: -; V: TRBV13; CDR3: CASISERGLRGYTF; DNA: TGTGCCAGCATCTCGGAACGGGGGTTGAGGGGCTACACCTTC
size: few; J: TRBJ1-1; D: -; V: TRBV5-6; CDR3: CASSLVLGMNTEAFF; DNA: TGTGCCAGCAGCTTGGTACTGGGTATGAACACTGAAGCTTTCTTT
size: few; J: TRBJ1-3; D: -; V: TRBV7-6; CDR3: CASSLAKGPSGNTIYF; DNA: TGTGCCAGCAGCTTAGCTAAGGGACCCTCTGGAAACACCATATATTTT
size: once; J: TRBJ1-2; D: -; V: TRBV10-3; CDR3: CAINKQGYGGYTF; DNA: TGTGCCATCAACAAACAGGGCTACGGTGGCTACACCTTC
size: -; J: TRBJ1-1; D: -; V: TRBV5-1; CDR3: CASSLEGHGYGRNTEAFF; DNA: TGCGCCAGCAGCTTGGAGGGACACGGTTACGGGAGGAACACTGAAGCTTTCTTT
size: -; J: TRBJ2-3; D: TRBD2; V: TRBV7-2; CDR3: CASSPGGGGTDTQYF; DNA: TGTGCCAGCAGCCCCGGGGGGGGCGGAACAGATACGCAGTATTTT
size: -; J: TRBJ1-6; D: TRBD1; V: TRBV20-1; CDR3: CSATLNRGESLHF; DNA: TGCAGTGCTACCCTCAACAGGGGGGAGTCCCTCCACTTT
size: -; J: TRBJ1-1; D: -; V: TRBV4-3; CDR3: CASSQINREGTEAFF; DNA: TGCGCCAGCAGCCAAATTAACAGGGAAGGTACTGAAGCTTTCTTT
size: many; J: TRBJ2-2; D: -; V: TRBV29-1; CDR3: CSAYIEGRMTGGELFF; DNA: TGCAGCGCATACATCGAAGGACGGATGACGGGCGGGGAGCTGTTTTTT
size: -; J: TRBJ2-5; D: TRBD2; V: TRBV6-6; CDR3: CASSPSGGGWQTQYF; DNA: TGTGCCAGCAGCCCAAGCGGGGGGGGATGGCAGACCCAGTACTTC
size: -; J: TRBJ1-1; D: -; V: TRBV7-9; CDR3: CASSPAGSNTEAFF; DNA: TGTGCCAGCAGCCCCGCGGGCTCGAACACTGAAGCTTTCTTT
size: -; J: TRBJ2-2; D: -; V: TRBV12-3/TRBV12-4; CDR3: CASQPIPEDADAGELFF; DNA: TGTGCCAGCCAACCGATCCCGGAGGACGCCGACGCCGGGGAGCTGTTTTTT
size: few; J: TRBJ2-5; D: TRBD1; V: TRBV7-9; CDR3: CASSHRDRGVETQYF; DNA: TGTGCCAGCAGCCACCGGGACAGGGGAGTAGAGACCCAGTACTTC
size: -; J: TRBJ2-1; D: -; V: TRBV25-1; CDR3: CASSGGTKRNEQFF; DNA: TGTGCCAGCAGTGGAGGGACCAAACGCAATGAGCAGTTCTTC
size: -; J: TRBJ1-3; D: -; V: TRBV9; CDR3: CASSVDGQTGNTIYF; DNA: TGTGCCAGCAGCGTAGACGGACAAACCGGAAACACCATATATTTT
size: many; J: TRBJ1-1; D: TRBD1; V: TRBV19; CDR3: CASSLTGGVANTEAFF; DNA: TGTGCCAGTAGCTTAACAGGGGGCGTTGCGAACACTGAAGCTTTCTTT
size: many; J: TRBJ1-1; D: -; V: TRBV20-1; CDR3: CIAIGGLGWMNTEAFF; DNA: TGCATTGCCATAGGGGGGTTAGGTTGGATGAACACTGAAGCTTTCTTT